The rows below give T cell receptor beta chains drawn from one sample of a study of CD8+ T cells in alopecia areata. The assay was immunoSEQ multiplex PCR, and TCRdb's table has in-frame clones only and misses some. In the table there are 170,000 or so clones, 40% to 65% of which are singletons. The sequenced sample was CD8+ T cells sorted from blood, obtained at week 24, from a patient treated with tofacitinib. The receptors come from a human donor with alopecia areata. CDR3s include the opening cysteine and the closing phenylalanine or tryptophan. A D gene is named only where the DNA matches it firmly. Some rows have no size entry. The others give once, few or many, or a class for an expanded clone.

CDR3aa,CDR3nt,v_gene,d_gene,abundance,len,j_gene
CASSFYYNEQFF,TGTGCCAGCAGCTTCTACTACAATGAGCAGTTCTTC,TRBV7-8,NA,few,12,TRBJ2-1
CASSSGQGGYEQYF,TGTGCCAGCAGCTCGGGACAGGGGGGCTACGAGCAGTACTTC,TRBV13,TRBD1,NA,14,TRBJ2-7
CASSRGQEDNEQFF,TGTGCCAGCAGCAGAGGACAAGAAGACAATGAGCAGTTCTTC,TRBV9,NA,NA,14,TRBJ2-1
CASSKGQLISPQHF,TGTGCCAGCAGTAAGGGACAGTTGATCAGTCCCCAGCATTTT,TRBV6-6,TRBD1,NA,14,TRBJ1-5
CASSPTSGPSQEQYF,TGTGCCAGCAGTCCCACTAGTGGCCCCTCTCAAGAGCAGTACTTC,TRBV7-9,NA,NA,15,TRBJ2-7
CASRQINSPLHF,TGTGCCAGCAGGCAGATAAATTCACCCCTCCACTTT,TRBV13,NA,NA,12,TRBJ1-6
CASSAVWTSTPNTGELFF,TGCGCCAGCAGCGCTGTATGGACTAGCACTCCGAACACCGGGGAGCTGTTTTTT,TRBV5-1,TRBD2,NA,18,TRBJ2-2
CASSQTGKEWDTGELFF,TGCGCCAGCAGCCAAACAGGAAAGGAGTGGGACACCGGGGAGCTGTTTTTT,TRBV4-3,NA,NA,17,TRBJ2-2
CASSYSSERLNSPLHF,TGTGCCAGCAGTTACTCGAGCGAGAGACTCAATTCACCCCTCCACTTT,TRBV6-5,NA,NA,16,TRBJ1-6
CASSLAGTSGSSTDTQYF,TGCGCCAGCAGCTTGGCAGGGACTAGCGGTTCTAGCACAGATACGCAGTATTTT,TRBV5-1,TRBD2,NA,18,TRBJ2-3
CASSLGGAEGTQYF,TGTGCCAGCAGCTTAGGGGGGGCCGAAGGTACGCAGTATTTT,TRBV7-6,NA,NA,14,TRBJ2-3
CASSIGIQPQHF,TGTGCCAGTAGTATTGGTATCCAGCCCCAGCATTTT,TRBV19,NA,NA,12,TRBJ1-5
CASSQGQTRGTQYF,TGCGCCAGCAGCCAAGGACAGACCCGTGGGACCCAGTACTTC,TRBV4-3,NA,NA,14,TRBJ2-5
CATSPTSGETQYF,TGTGCCACCAGCCCGACTAGCGGAGAGACCCAGTACTTC,TRBV15,TRBD2,NA,13,TRBJ2-5
CASSRGLQEQYF,TGCGCCAGCAGCAGGGGGTTGCAGGAGCAGTACTTC,TRBV5-1,NA,NA,12,TRBJ2-7
CASSQGTGGAYGYTF,TGCGCCAGCAGCCAAGGGACAGGGGGAGCATATGGCTACACCTTC,TRBV4-3,TRBD1,NA,15,TRBJ1-2
CASSQDRRQIYGYTF,TGCGCCAGCAGCCAAGATCGGAGACAAATCTATGGCTACACCTTC,TRBV4-3,NA,NA,15,TRBJ1-2
CAWTPGPGSYEQYF,TGTGCCTGGACTCCGGGACCTGGGTCCTACGAGCAGTACTTC,TRBV30,NA,NA,14,TRBJ2-7
CASSQAHRDRGVYGYTF,TGCGCCAGCAGCCAAGCCCATCGGGACAGGGGGGTTTATGGCTACACCTTC,TRBV4-3,TRBD1,NA,17,TRBJ1-2
CAWTRDTHTEAFF,TGTGCCTGGACGCGGGACACCCACACTGAAGCTTTCTTT,TRBV30,NA,NA,13,TRBJ1-1
CASSLGGTRGYTF,TGTGCCAGCAGCTTAGGTGGGACCCGTGGCTACACCTTC,TRBV13,NA,NA,13,TRBJ1-2
CAISGKEDEQFF,TGTGCCATCAGTGGGAAGGAGGATGAGCAGTTCTTC,TRBV10-3,NA,few,12,TRBJ2-1
CASPPPSYEQYF,TGTGCCAGTCCTCCCCCCAGTTACGAGCAGTACTTC,TRBV19,NA,NA,12,TRBJ2-7
CASSPSEGLTPLHF,TGTGCCAGCAGCCCCAGCGAGGGCTTGACACCCCTCCACTTT,TRBV7-6,NA,few,14,TRBJ1-6
CASSTLAGGYNEQFF,TGTGCCAGCAGCACTCTGGCGGGGGGGTACAATGAGCAGTTCTTC,TRBV7-2,TRBD2,few,15,TRBJ2-1
CASSPGGRGINYGYTF,TGTGCCAGCTCACCGGGTGGAAGGGGCATAAACTATGGCTACACCTTC,TRBV18,NA,medium-sized,16,TRBJ1-2
CASSQVTGVEAFF,TGCGCCAGCAGCCAAGTGACAGGGGTTGAAGCTTTCTTT,TRBV4-3,TRBD1,NA,13,TRBJ1-1